This T cell receptor beta chain originates from a study of blood T cell dynamics during melanoma immunotherapy. The V segment lost 3 bases and the J segment 2 bases; nucleotides outside the gene matches: 9. This CDR3 comprises 17 residues. The germline V gene has CDR1 SGHTA and CDR2 FQGNSA. Time point specified: pre-treatment baseline. Apart from a couple of fast progressors, RECIST 1.1 response was judged 12 weeks post-infusion. Profiled with immunoSEQ multiplex PCR; TCRdb holds only in-frame clones, not every one. The data contain approximately 6,000 clones, nearly 90% of them seen just once; the ten biggest clones take up 3.3%.

This chain uses TRBV7-2 with TRBJ2-7, with 11 bases that match TRBD1. The sequence came from a human donor with melanoma. The source material was blood, sampled from a patient treated with checkpoint blockade. CDR3 nucleotides: TGTGCCAGCAGCTTCAGGACAGGGGGCGAGGTCCCCTACGAGCAGTACTTC. Amino acids: CASSFRTGGEVPYEQYF.